These T cell receptor beta chains were read from a single sample in a study of T cell responses to AZD1222 COVID-19 vaccine. Here immunoSEQ multiplex PCR was the method, and the copy in TCRdb shows in-frame clones only, minus some. The sample lists 180,000 or so clones; around 88% were seen once. The source was peripheral blood, collected on day 0 of AZD1222 vaccination. The receptors originated from an adult in good health. The CDR3 runs from the conserved cysteine through the conserved F or W. The D gene is left open where the match is weak. Size is omitted from some rows. Given values are once, few, many or a class for expanded clones.

cdr3_length j_call v_call d_call clone_size cdr3_aa cdr3_nt
15 TRBJ2-7 TRBV11-2 TRBD1 . CASSPWDRGPGEQYF TGTGCCAGCAGCCCCTGGGACAGGGGGCCGGGCGAGCAGTACTTC
13 TRBJ1-3 TRBV19 . . CASRQLSGNTIYF TGTGCCAGCAGACAACTCTCTGGAAACACCATATATTTT
20 TRBJ2-2 TRBV14 TRBD2 . CASSQSFWFGGGANTGELFF TGTGCCAGCAGCCAATCTTTTTGGTTTGGCGGGGGTGCGAACACCGGGGAGCTGTTTTTT
15 TRBJ1-3 TRBV4-1 . . CASSQDRGERNTIYF TGCGCCAGCAGCCAAGATCGGGGGGAAAGAAACACCATATATTTT
15 TRBJ2-7 TRBV2 TRBD1 few CASSEGQGRNYEQYF TGTGCCAGCAGTGAGGGACAGGGAAGGAACTACGAGCAGTACTTC
12 TRBJ1-5 TRBV19 . . CASRQEYQPQHF TGTGCCAGTAGACAGGAGTATCAGCCCCAGCATTTT
12 TRBJ2-2 TRBV19 . . CATTARTGELFF TGTGCCACAACAGCCCGCACCGGGGAGCTGTTTTTT
15 TRBJ1-6 TRBV3-1/TRBV3-2 . . CASSPKRSLNSPLHF TGTGCCAGCAGCCCAAAAAGGTCTCTTAATTCACCCCTCCACTTT
15 TRBJ1-2 TRBV4-3 TRBD1 . CASSQVTQGAQGYTF TGCGCCAGCAGCCAAGTGACACAGGGGGCGCAGGGCTACACCTTC
12 TRBJ1-1 TRBV9 . . CASSAQNTEAFF TGTGCCAGCAGCGCTCAGAACACTGAAGCTTTCTTT
16 TRBJ2-1 TRBV2 TRBD2 . CASKGLAGGRYNEQFF TGTGCCAGCAAGGGACTAGCGGGGGGGCGATACAATGAGCAGTTCTTC
11 TRBJ1-1 TRBV2 . few CASSPNTEAFF TGTGCCAGCAGTCCAAACACTGAAGCTTTCTTT
12 TRBJ1-1 TRBV6-5 . . CASKYSLTEAFF TGTGCCAGCAAGTACAGCCTCACTGAAGCTTTCTTT
15 TRBJ2-7 TRBV27 TRBD1 few CASSAGGGQGYEQYF TGTGCCAGCAGTGCAGGGGGTGGACAGGGGTACGAGCAGTACTTC
14 TRBJ1-1 TRBV5-1 . . CASSSLGGNTEAFF TGCGCCAGCAGCTCACTGGGGGGGAACACTGAAGCTTTCTTT
16 TRBJ2-5 TRBV10-3 TRBD2 . CAISMTSGGGQETQYF TGTGCCATCAGCATGACTAGCGGGGGGGGTCAAGAGACCCAGTACTTC
16 TRBJ1-1 TRBV5-1 . . CASSLVEGRGNTEAFF TGCGCCAGCAGCTTGGTGGAGGGGAGGGGGAACACTGAAGCTTTCTTT